Each of the 27 T cell receptor beta chains below was sequenced from the same sample in a study of OX40 agonist ivuxolimab in advanced cancers. TCRdb's copy holds only in-frame clones and misses some; the assay was immunoSEQ multiplex PCR. Among approximately 26,000 clones listed, around four fifths were seen once. The sequencing used CD4+ or CD8+ T cells sorted from blood, collected in a trial of the OX40 agonist ivuxolimab. These receptors were collected from an adult with an advanced solid tumor such as melanoma, head and neck, liver or kidney cancer.

This clone rates as medium-sized. The chain couples TRBV7-2 to TRBJ2-7, with D perhaps matching TRBD1 or TRBD2 (5 bases each). The CDR3 is 15 residues long. V lost 4 bases and J 1 base, leaving 14 bases between the germline ends. Germline V CDR1 and CDR2: SGHTA, FQGNSA. In DNA, the CDR3 is TGTGCCAGCAGCTACTCCCGGTGGGGGTCCTACGAGCAGTACTTC. It translates to CASSYSRWGSYEQYF.

Only a few counts were recorded for this clone. The rearrangement joins TRBV28 to TRBJ2-7, with 14 nucleotides matching TRBD2. The CDR3 totals 17 residues. Germline CDR1 reads MDHEN; CDR2 reads SYDVKM. With 3 bases clipped from V and 6 bases from J, the junction kept 10 bases outside the gene matches. CDR3 DNA sequence: TGTGCCAGCAGTTTCCCGGGACTAGCGGGGGCTGAGGGCGAGCAGTACTTC. Translating it yields CASSFPGLAGAEGEQYF.

The chain combines TRBV7-8 with TRBJ2-3, with D uncertain. Trimming took 1 base from V and 6 from J, leaving 8 bases between them. CDR3 length: 13 residues. Germline V lookup: CDR1 SGHVS, CDR2 FQNEAQ. CDR3 amino acids: CASSLEKRDTQYF. CDR3 DNA sequence: TGTGCCAGCAGCTTAGAGAAAAGGGATACGCAGTATTTT.

This clone was observed a single time. The chain recombines TRBV4-3 with TRBJ2-7; D perhaps matches TRBD1 (8 bases). The V end lost 4 bases, the J end lost 4 bases, and 14 bases lay between the germline ends. Germline V gives CDR1 LGHNA, CDR2 YSLEER. The CDR3 consists of 14 residues. This chain's CDR3 is CASSPGQGGYEQYF. The CDR3 coding sequence is TGCGCCAGCAGCCCCGGACAGGGAGGGTACGAGCAGTACTTC.

The chain links TRBV27 to TRBJ1-2; D might be TRBD1 (5 bases). CDR3 size: 14 residues. Germline V CDR1 and CDR2: MNHEY, SMNVEV (reference sequence). Trimming took 2 bases from V and 4 from J, leaving 11 bases between them. CDR3 loop: CASSLGGATYGYTF. CDR3 sequence (DNA): TGTGCCAGCAGTTTAGGTGGGGCTACCTATGGCTACACCTTC.

V gene TRBV7-3 combines with J gene TRBJ2-3; TRBD2 might be the D (6 bases). Trimming pared 3 bases from V and 0 bases from J, leaving 10 bases between. This CDR3 spans 15 amino acids. Germline V gene lookup returns CDR1 SGHTA and CDR2 FQGTGA. CDR3 sequence: CASSFNGRSTDTQYF. In DNA, the CDR3 is TGTGCCAGCAGCTTTAACGGGAGAAGCACAGATACGCAGTATTTT.

This clone is deemed medium-sized. This chain links TRBV2 with TRBJ2-7; D gene ambiguous. Trimming pared 7 bases from V and 0 bases from J, leaving 10 bases between. Per the germline V gene, CDR1 is SNHLY and CDR2 is FYNNEI. The CDR3 sequence is 13 residues long. Here the CDR3 DNA reads TGTGCCAGCACTTTTGCTGACTCCTACGAGCAGTACTTC. Translating it yields CASTFADSYEQYF.

The genes are TRBV5-6 and TRBJ1-5; no clear D. The CDR3 is made up of 14 amino acids. Germline CDR1 is SGHDT and CDR2 is YYEEEE. V lost 5 bases and J lost 2, with 11 bases in between. The CDR3 DNA reads TGTGCCAGCAGTTGGGCCCTCGGCAATCAGCCCCAGCATTTT. Translated, it gives CASSWALGNQPQHF.

The gene calls are TRBV6-5 and TRBJ2-5; the D gene is possibly TRBD1 (6 bases). CDR1 is MNHEY and CDR2 is SVGAGI in the germline V gene. V was cut by 0 bases and J by 3 bases, with 14 bases left in between. This CDR3 is built from 16 residues. The CDR3 bases are TGTGCCAGCAGTTACTCGAATGGACAGTTTAAAGAGACCCAGTACTTC. This sequence encodes CASSYSNGQFKETQYF.

The chain combines TRBV19 with TRBJ2-5; 10 positions match TRBD2. V lost 0 bases and J lost 6; bases outside the gene matches: 7. Germline V CDR1 and CDR2: LNHDA, SQIVND (reference sequence). The length of the CDR3 is 16 residues. As DNA, the CDR3 is TGTGCCAGTAGTATAGATCTTGGGACTAGCGTCCAGACCCAGTACTTC. Translation: CASSIDLGTSVQTQYF.

The chain uses TRBV7-2 and TRBJ2-5, with a tentative D call TRBD2 (7 bases). The CDR3 loop spans 14 amino acids. V lost 3 bases, J lost 5 bases, and 13 bases lay in between. From germline, CDR1 is SGHTA and CDR2 FQGNSA. The CDR3, as DNA: TGTGCCAGCAGCTTTTTGGGGGGGGCGGAGACCCAGTACTTC. Encoded protein: CASSFLGGAETQYF.

The chain joins TRBV5-4 to TRBJ2-5; D remains unclear. Trimming stripped 4 bases from V and 0 bases from J, with 19 bases between. This CDR3 has 17 amino acids. Germline CDR1 is SGHNT and CDR2 is YYREEE (reference sequence). The CDR3 is CASSSPVVSSDQETQYF. In DNA form, the CDR3 reads TGTGCCAGCAGCAGCCCGGTCGTTAGCTCAGACCAAGAGACCCAGTACTTC.

V gene TRBV6-5 combines with J gene TRBJ1-1; no firm D call. Trimming cost V 0 bases and J 5 bases, with 13 bases left between them. The germline gives CDR1 MNHEY, CDR2 SVGAGI. This CDR3 region has 15 residues. In DNA, the CDR3 is TGTGCCAGCAGTTACTCGACCCTTTTGGGGACTGAAGCTTTCTTT. Amino acids: CASSYSTLLGTEAFF.

The sample holds a few counts of this clone. The genes are TRBV6-6 and TRBJ2-7, with TRBD1 matching over 9 bases. The CDR3 is made up of 14 amino acids. Per germline, CDR1 MNHNY and CDR2 SVGAGI (reference sequence). The V gene end was trimmed by 6 bases and the J gene end by 3 bases; junction bases not matched to a gene: 6. For the CDR3, the DNA is TGTGCCAGCAGCGCCGGGACAGGGCGCTACGAGCAGTACTTC. Its translation: CASSAGTGRYEQYF.

This clone was counted once. The chain employs TRBV7-9 and TRBJ1-1; D is possibly TRBD1 (5 bases). This CDR3 region has 14 residues. Germline CDR1 reads SEHNR; CDR2 reads FQNEAQ (reference sequence). Deletions cut 5 bases from V and 8 bases from J, with 18 bases between. The CDR3 region has the DNA TGTGCCAGCAGCCCGAACGGGGGGAGGGAGGAAGCTTTCTTT. Its protein is CASSPNGGREEAFF.

The chain links TRBV29-1 to TRBJ2-6; possibly TRBD1 for D (5 bases). The CDR3 runs 15 residues. The V and J ends lost 6 bases and 4 bases respectively, with 16 bases between them. In germline, CDR1 is SQVTM, CDR2 ANQGSEA. CDR3 sequence: CSVAQGLGGANVLTF. CDR3 coding DNA: TGCAGCGTGGCGCAGGGCCTTGGGGGGGCCAACGTCCTGACTTTC.

In this sample, this clone turned up a few times. V and J are TRBV6-5 and TRBJ1-2; unclear D gene. This CDR3 is built from 11 residues. Trimming pared 5 bases from V and 6 bases from J, leaving 7 bases between. Germline V gene data show CDR1 as MNHEY and CDR2 as SVGAGI. CDR3 amino acids: CASSEYDGYTF. CDR3 nucleotide sequence: TGTGCCAGCAGTGAATACGATGGCTACACCTTC.

V and J are TRBV2 and TRBJ2-4; either TRBD1 or TRBD2 may supply D (6 bases each). Germline lookup yields CDR1 SNHLY and CDR2 FYNNEI. The CDR3 is made up of 14 amino acids. Trimming removed 7 bases from V and 11 bases from J, with 21 bases in between. The CDR3 DNA is TGTGCCAGCATCGGAGGTGGGGGGCGGTTGTTTCAGTACTTC. This sequence encodes CASIGGGGRLFQYF.

The CDR3 coding sequence is TGTGCCAGCAGCTTAGATGAGGGTGTTTATCAGCCCCAGCATTTT. Protein: CASSLDEGVYQPQHF. The rearrangement uses TRBV7-2 and TRBJ1-5; D is unclear. Trimming stripped 1 base from V and 5 bases from J, with 12 bases between. The germline gives CDR1 SGHTA, CDR2 FQGNSA. The CDR3 contains 15 residues.

The chain is built from TRBV6-5 and TRBJ2-7; TRBD2 matches 9 bases. Unmatched junction bases numbered 3, after V lost 1 base and J lost 5 bases. Per the germline V gene, CDR1 is MNHEY and CDR2 is SVGAGI. CDR3 size: 14 residues. CDR3 coding DNA: TGTGCCAGCAGTTACTGGGCTAGCGGGGACGAGCAGTACTTC. This encodes CASSYWASGDEQYF.

V and J are TRBV7-3 and TRBJ2-7; TRBD1 matches 12 bases. V shed 5 bases and J 4 bases; nucleotides not matched to a gene: 3. The germline gives CDR1 SGHTA, CDR2 FQGTGA. The CDR3 consists of 14 residues. The CDR3 DNA is TGTGCCAGCAGCCCGGGACAGGGGGCATACGAGCAGTACTTC. Translated, it gives CASSPGQGAYEQYF.

Here the CDR3 DNA reads TGTGCCAGCAGTGACAGGGGGCTCAATCAGCCCCAGCATTTT. Residues: CASSDRGLNQPQHF. The J gene is TRBJ1-5, the V gene TRBV27; 10 nucleotides agree with TRBD1. CDR1 is MNHEY and CDR2 is SMNVEV in the germline V gene (reference sequence). This CDR3 has 14 amino acids. V lost 5 bases, J lost 3 bases, and 1 base stayed unmatched.

This clone counts as medium-sized (0.01 to 0.1%). The CDR3 DNA is TGTGCCAGCTCAGGCAACACGCACAGGGGGCACTATGGCTACACCTTC. Encoded protein: CASSGNTHRGHYGYTF. The chain joins TRBV18 to TRBJ1-2, with TRBD1 identical over 9 bases. Trimming cost V 5 bases and J 3 bases; bases outside gene matches: 10. The CDR3 length is 16 residues. The germline CDR1 and CDR2 sequences are KGHSH and LQKENI. The full variable domain, with the rest looked up from reference TRBV18 and TRBJ1-2, is NAGVMQNPRHLVRRRGQEARLRCSPMKGHSHVYWYRQLPEEGLKFMVYLQKENIIDESGMPKERFSAEFPKEGPSILRIQQVVRGDSAAYFCASSGNTHRGHYGYTFGSGTRLTVV.

V gene TRBV5-5 combines with J gene TRBJ2-1; D is possibly TRBD1 or TRBD2 (5 bases each). Between the trimmed V and J ends, which lost 4 bases and 5 bases, there was a span of 10 bases. The germline V gene has CDR1 SGHKS and CDR2 YYEKEE (reference sequence). The CDR3 loop spans 13 amino acids. CDR3 in amino acids: CASSPGRNNEQFF. CDR3 bases: TGTGCCAGCAGCCCGGGACGGAACAATGAGCAGTTCTTC.

This chain's CDR3 is CASSQQATSTDTQYF. The CDR3 DNA reads TGCGCCAGCAGCCAACAGGCTACTAGCACAGATACGCAGTATTTT. The chain uses TRBV4-3 and TRBJ2-3; D is uncertain. V lost 2 bases, J lost 0 bases, and 9 bases lay in between. This CDR3 spans 15 amino acids. Germline-derived CDR1 and CDR2 are LGHNA and YSLEER.

The CDR3 reads CASSPLGAEAFF. CDR3 bases: TGTGCCAGCAGCCCTCTGGGCGCTGAAGCTTTCTTT. The chain joins TRBV5-4 to TRBJ1-1; D is unclear. Germline loops: CDR1 SGHNT, CDR2 YYREEE (reference sequence). V lost 4 bases and J lost 6, with 10 bases in between. This CDR3 spans 12 amino acids.

The J gene is TRBJ2-2, the V gene TRBV21-1; the table calls TRBD2, which could not be checked here. TRBV21-1 counts as a pseudogene. CDR3 length: 20 amino acids. CDR3 in amino acids: CASSNLQAGGGGINTGELFF. In DNA form, the CDR3 reads TGTGCCAGCAGTAACCTCCAAGCGGGTGGCGGGGGGATTAACACCGGGGAGCTGTTTTTT.